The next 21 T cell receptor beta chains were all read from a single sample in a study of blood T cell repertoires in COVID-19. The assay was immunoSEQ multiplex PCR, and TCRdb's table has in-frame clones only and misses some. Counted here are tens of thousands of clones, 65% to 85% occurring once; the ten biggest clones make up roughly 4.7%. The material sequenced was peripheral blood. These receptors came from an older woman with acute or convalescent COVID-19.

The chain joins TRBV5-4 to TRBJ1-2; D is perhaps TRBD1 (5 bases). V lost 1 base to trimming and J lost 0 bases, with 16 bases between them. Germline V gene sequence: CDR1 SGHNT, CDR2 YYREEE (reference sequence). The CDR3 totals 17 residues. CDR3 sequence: CASSLSGGAPTNYGYTF. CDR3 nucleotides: TGTGCCAGCAGCTTGTCCGGAGGGGCCCCTACTAACTATGGCTACACCTTC.

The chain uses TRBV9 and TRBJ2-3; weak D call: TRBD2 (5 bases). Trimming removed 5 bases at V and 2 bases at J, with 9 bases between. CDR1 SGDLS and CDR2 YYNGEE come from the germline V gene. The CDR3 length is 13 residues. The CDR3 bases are TGTGCCAGCAGTCCCGGGGACACAGATACGCAGTATTTT. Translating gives CASSPGDTDTQYF.

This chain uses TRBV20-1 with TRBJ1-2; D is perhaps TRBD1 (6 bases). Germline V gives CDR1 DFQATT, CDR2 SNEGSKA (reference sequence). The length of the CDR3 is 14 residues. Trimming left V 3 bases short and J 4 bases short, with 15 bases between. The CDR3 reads CSASAKGGAYGYTF. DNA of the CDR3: TGCAGTGCTAGTGCAAAAGGGGGGGCCTATGGCTACACCTTC.

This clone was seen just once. CDR3 residues: CASSPRHRDSGELFF. DNA of the CDR3: TGTGCCAGTAGTCCTAGGCACAGGGATTCCGGGGAGCTGTTTTTT. The chain couples TRBV19 to TRBJ2-2; possible D gene TRBD1, 6 bases. Germline CDR1 and CDR2: LNHDA and SQIVND (reference sequence). The CDR3 sequence is 15 residues long. Trimming took off 5 bases at V and 6 bases at J, with 16 bases between the two ends.

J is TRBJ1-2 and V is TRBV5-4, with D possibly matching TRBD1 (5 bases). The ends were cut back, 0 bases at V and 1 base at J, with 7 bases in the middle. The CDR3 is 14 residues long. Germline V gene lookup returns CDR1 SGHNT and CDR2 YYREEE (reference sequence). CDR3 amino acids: CASSLAGLNYGYTF. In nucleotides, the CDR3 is TGTGCCAGCAGCTTGGCAGGGCTTAACTATGGCTACACCTTC. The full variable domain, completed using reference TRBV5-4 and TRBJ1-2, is ETGVTQSPTHLIKTRGQQVTLRCSSQSGHNTVSWYQQALGQGPQFIFQYYREEENGRGNFPPRFSGLQFPNYSSELNVNALELDDSALYLCASSLAGLNYGYTFGSGTRLTVV.

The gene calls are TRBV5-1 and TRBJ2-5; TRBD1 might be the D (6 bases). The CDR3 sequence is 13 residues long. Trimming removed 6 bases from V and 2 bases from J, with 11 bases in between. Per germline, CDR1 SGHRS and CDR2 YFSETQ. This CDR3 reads CASTGTNQETQYF. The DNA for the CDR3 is TGCGCCAGCACAGGGACAAATCAAGAGACCCAGTACTTC.

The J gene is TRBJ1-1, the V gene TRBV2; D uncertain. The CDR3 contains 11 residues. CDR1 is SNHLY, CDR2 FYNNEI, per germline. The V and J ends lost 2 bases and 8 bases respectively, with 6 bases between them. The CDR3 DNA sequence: TGTGCCAGCAGTGAATTCGGGGAAGCTTTCTTT. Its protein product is CASSEFGEAFF.

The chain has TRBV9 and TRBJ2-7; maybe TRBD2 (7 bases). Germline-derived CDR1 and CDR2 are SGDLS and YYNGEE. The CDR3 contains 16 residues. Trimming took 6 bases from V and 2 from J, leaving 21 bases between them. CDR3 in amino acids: CASIPPWGGATYEQYF. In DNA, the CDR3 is TGTGCCAGCATCCCCCCTTGGGGGGGGGCCACCTACGAGCAGTACTTC.

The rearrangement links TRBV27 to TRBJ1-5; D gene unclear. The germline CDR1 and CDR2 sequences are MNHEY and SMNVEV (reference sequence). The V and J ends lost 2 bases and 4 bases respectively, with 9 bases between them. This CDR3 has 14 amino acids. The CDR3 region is CASSLSGVNQPQHF. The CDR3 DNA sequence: TGTGCCAGCAGTTTAAGCGGGGTAAATCAGCCCCAGCATTTT.

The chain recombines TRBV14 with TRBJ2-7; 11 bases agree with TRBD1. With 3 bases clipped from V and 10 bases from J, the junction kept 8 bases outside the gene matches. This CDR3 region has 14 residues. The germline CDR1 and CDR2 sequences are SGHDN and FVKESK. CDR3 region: CASSQAWTGGEQYF. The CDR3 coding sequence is TGTGCCAGCAGCCAGGCATGGACAGGGGGCGAACAGTACTTC.

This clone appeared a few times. This CDR3 reads CASSLNTGELFF. CDR3 DNA sequence: TGTGCCAGCTCCTTGAACACCGGGGAGCTGTTTTTT. This rearrangement joins TRBV18 to TRBJ2-2; no clear D gene. Germline V lookup: CDR1 KGHSH, CDR2 LQKENI. V shed 6 bases and J shed 1 base, with 3 bases lying between them. The CDR3 spans 12 residues.

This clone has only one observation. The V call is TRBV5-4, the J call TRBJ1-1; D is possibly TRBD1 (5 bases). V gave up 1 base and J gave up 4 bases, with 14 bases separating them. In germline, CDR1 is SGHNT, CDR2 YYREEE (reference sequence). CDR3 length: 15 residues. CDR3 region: CASSLQPQGGTEAFF. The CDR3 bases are TGTGCCAGCAGCTTGCAGCCTCAGGGAGGCACTGAAGCTTTCTTT.

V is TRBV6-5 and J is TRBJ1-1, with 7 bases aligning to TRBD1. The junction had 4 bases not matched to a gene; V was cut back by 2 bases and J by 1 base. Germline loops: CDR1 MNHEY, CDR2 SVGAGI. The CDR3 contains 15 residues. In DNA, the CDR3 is TGTGCCAGCAGTTACGGCCGGGACAGGAACACTGAAGCTTTCTTT. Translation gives CASSYGRDRNTEAFF.

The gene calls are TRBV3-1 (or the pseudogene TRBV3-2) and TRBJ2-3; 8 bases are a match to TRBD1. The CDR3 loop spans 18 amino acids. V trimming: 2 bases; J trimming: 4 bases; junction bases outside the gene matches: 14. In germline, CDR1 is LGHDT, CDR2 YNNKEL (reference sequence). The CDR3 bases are TGTGCCAGCAGCCAAAAGGAGGGGGTCCCAGGGGGCGCAGATACGCAGTATTTT. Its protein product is CASSQKEGVPGGADTQYF.

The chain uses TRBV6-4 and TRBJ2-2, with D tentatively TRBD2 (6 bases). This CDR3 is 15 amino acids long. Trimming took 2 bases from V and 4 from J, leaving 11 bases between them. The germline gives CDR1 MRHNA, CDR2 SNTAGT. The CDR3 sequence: CASSDTSWGTGELFF. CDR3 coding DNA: TGTGCCAGCAGTGACACTAGCTGGGGCACCGGGGAGCTGTTTTTT.

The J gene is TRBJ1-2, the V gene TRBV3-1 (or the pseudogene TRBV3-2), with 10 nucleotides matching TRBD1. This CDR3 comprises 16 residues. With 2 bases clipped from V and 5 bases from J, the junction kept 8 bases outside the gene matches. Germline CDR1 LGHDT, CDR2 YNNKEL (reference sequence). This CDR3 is CASSQKTGGGSYGYTF. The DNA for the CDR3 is TGTGCCAGCAGCCAAAAGACAGGGGGCGGATCGTATGGCTACACCTTC.

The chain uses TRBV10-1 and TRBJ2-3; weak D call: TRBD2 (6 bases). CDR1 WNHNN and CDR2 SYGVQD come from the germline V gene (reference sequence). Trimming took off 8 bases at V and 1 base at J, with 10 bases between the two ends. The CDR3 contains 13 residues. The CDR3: CASGGLGTDTQYF. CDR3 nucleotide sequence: TGCGCCAGCGGGGGACTCGGCACAGATACGCAGTATTTT.

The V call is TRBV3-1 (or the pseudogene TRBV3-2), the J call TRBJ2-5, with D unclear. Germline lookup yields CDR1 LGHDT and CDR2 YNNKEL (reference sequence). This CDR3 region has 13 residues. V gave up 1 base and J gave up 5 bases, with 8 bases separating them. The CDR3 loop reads CASSQAPIETQYF. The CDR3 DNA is TGTGCCAGCAGCCAAGCCCCAATCGAGACCCAGTACTTC.

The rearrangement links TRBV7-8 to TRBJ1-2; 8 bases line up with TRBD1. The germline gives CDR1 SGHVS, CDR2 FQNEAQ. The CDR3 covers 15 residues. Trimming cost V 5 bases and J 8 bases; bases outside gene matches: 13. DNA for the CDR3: TGTGCCAGCAGCCGTATCGGAGACAGGGGAAAAGGCTACACCTTC. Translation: CASSRIGDRGKGYTF. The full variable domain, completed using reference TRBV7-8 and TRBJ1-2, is GAGVSQSPRYKVAKRGQDVALRCDPISGHVSLFWYQQALGQGPEFLTYFQNEAQLDKSGLPSDRFFAERPEGSVSTLKIQRTQQEDSAVYLCASSRIGDRGKGYTFGSGTRLTVV.

The CDR3, as DNA: TGTGCCAGCAGCTTAGACACCCCGACAGGGGAAGAGACCCAGTACTTC. Residues: CASSLDTPTGEETQYF. V usage is TRBV11-2 and J usage is TRBJ2-5; TRBD1 matches 8 bases. V lost 0 bases, J lost 3 bases, and 6 bases stayed unmatched. This CDR3 contains 16 residues. CDR1 SGHAT and CDR2 FQNNGV come from the germline V gene.

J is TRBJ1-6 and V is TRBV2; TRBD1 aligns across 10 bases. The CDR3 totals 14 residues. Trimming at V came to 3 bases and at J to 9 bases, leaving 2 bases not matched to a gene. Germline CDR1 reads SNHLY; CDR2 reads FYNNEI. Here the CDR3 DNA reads TGTGCCAGCAGTGATGGGACAGGGGTTTCACCCCTCCACTTT. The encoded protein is CASSDGTGVSPLHF.